This T cell receptor (beta chain) comes out of a study of T cells in Graves' hyperthyroidism and ophthalmopathy (dated by TCRdb to about 2019). For context, the study as a whole: To identify distinguishing TCR V-J signatures, a discovery cohort of 90 to 100 patients was used, comprising 43 with Graves' ophthalmopathy and some 60 with stable Graves' hyperthyroidism. Prospective prediction of ophthalmopathy was tested in an independent validation cohort consisting of 18 hyperthyroidism patients and 15 or so patients who later progressed to ophthalmopathy. The 100 or so discovery patients were randomly divided into training and test sets at a 7:3 ratio. In several Graves' hyperthyroidism patients, the study also compared T-cell repertoires from thyroid tissue with T-cell repertoires from blood. After sampling, hyperthyroidism patients received methimazole starting at 30 mg daily, and ophthalmopathy patients received high-dose intravenous methylprednisolone. According to the paper, TCR Vbeta CDR3 sequencing was carried out on 120 to 150 peripheral blood samples, which came from 40 to 45 ophthalmopathy, around 75 hyperthyroidism and roughly 17 progressor patients. The study at large found these results: Blood samples also contained most of the expanded thyroid clonotypes (frequency above 0.001), which suggests that blood repertoires may reflect thyroid immune responses. A 13 V-J signature model separated ophthalmopathy from stable hyperthyroidism, with about 88% sensitivity and roughly 81% specificity in cross-validation and 80%/75% in testing. In validation, progression to ophthalmopathy was predicted by the model with 70.59% sensitivity and 72% to 80% specificity, a median of approximately 6.5 months before onset. Sample size was not statistically predetermined, and blinding of investigators to group allocation was not performed.

Patients with uncontrolled infections, other autoimmune diseases, pregnancy or lactation were excluded. Clinical symptoms, serum thyroxine and TRAb, thyroid ultrasound, and orbital computed tomography formed the basis for the diagnoses. Trizol reagent was used to extract total RNA, and RNA quality was then checked on an Agilent 2100 Bioanalyzer. The TCR beta CDR3 regions were amplified from RNA transcripts. The first round of RT-PCR for the TCR CDR3 was performed with the HTBI primer set and the Qiagen OneStep RT-PCR kit. Libraries were constructed in a second round of multiplex PCR, after which size selection and purification were performed. Paired-end sequencing of the libraries was performed with 100 bp reads on an Illumina HiSeq2000. The original methods were these. SOAPnuke was used to process the raw data, removing reads that contained adapters or uncalled bases, had a mean Phred below 15, or lacked an exact match to the constant primer or identifier. COPE v1.2.5 was used to merge the high-quality paired reads, and each unique nucleotide sequence was defined as a clonotype. MiTCR v1.1 was used to align the clonotypes against IMGT TRBV, TRBD and TRBJ reference segments. The analysis included only V-J combinations with a frequency above 0.0001, which together covered more than 99% of the repertoires. A TCS score was defined as the ratio between F50 (clonal expansion) and ExV (chaos), using BLOSUM62-based TCRdist between CDR3 peptides within each V-J. Welch's t-statistics and random forest reduced around 520 V-J features to under 15, which were used in a naive Bayes classifier (R e1071). Thyroid-blood repertoire similarity was quantified with the Morisita-Horn index. Through fastp at Q25 and MiXCR, TCRdb rebuilt clones from the public reads, retaining in-frame beta chains. Entries that share a CDR3 protein sequence are merged under the most common genes and DNA. The V and J calls, along with clone size, are taken from TCRdb and not from the paper's own processing. This sample is represented by approximately 510,000 distinct CDR3 sequences; about 46% of them were singletons. The top ten constitute about 40% of the sample.

A word on this clonotype: The specificity of this receptor is unknown. The input lacks base qualities; no much larger clone sits a single base away.

The CDR3 holds 15 amino acids from the cysteine to the phenylalanine. Only CDR3 DNA remains: 45 bases, in frame from the first base. V gives up 0 bases and J gives up 5 bases, and the segment between their germline ends measures 13 bases. The germline V gene yields ENHRY for CDR1 and SYGVKD for CDR2. The rearrangement combines TRBV10-3 with TRBJ1-1, with no confident D gene call. This TCR was sampled from an adult woman with Graves' disease, either hyperthyroidism or ophthalmopathy (not recorded which). Material for sequencing was peripheral blood or thyroid tissue (not recorded which). The CDR3 has the sequence CAISESSSLRTEAFF. In nucleotides, the sequence is TGTGCCATCAGTGAGTCCTCCAGCCTAAGGACTGAAGCTTTCTTT.